This T cell receptor beta chain was captured by sequencing in a study of T cells after yellow fever vaccination. Turning to the study itself: SMART-Seq v4 Ultra Low Input served to prepare low-cell-number fractions. Study-wide results and limits: Clones that expanded after primary vaccination mostly reappeared after the booster (roughly 96% CD4, 70% to 90% CD8). It was the secondary response that reached its peak faster, day 5 versus 15, but it was weaker.

There are a few counts of this clonotype. What it recognizes is unknown. 5'RACE template switching generated TCR cDNA, adding a universal primer site and UMIs. TCRdb processed the 5' RACE reads anew with MiXCR; each CDR3 protein has one entry. Of under 550,000 distinct CDR3 sequences in the sample, about a fifth were seen once. The origin of this receptor is a man aged 18 to 29 who received the YFV17D yellow fever vaccine. This specimen was PBMCs, taken approximately 22 days after the first yellow fever vaccination.

CDR3 in DNA: TGTGCCTCCCTGCCCAGCGGGGGATACACCGGGGAGCTGTTTTTT. This codes for CASLPSGGYTGELFF. The chain is built from TRBV12-3 or TRBV12-4 and TRBJ2-2; 8 positions agree with TRBD2. CDR3 size: 15 residues. Trimming at V came to 11 bases and at J to 3 bases, leaving 11 bases not matched to a gene.